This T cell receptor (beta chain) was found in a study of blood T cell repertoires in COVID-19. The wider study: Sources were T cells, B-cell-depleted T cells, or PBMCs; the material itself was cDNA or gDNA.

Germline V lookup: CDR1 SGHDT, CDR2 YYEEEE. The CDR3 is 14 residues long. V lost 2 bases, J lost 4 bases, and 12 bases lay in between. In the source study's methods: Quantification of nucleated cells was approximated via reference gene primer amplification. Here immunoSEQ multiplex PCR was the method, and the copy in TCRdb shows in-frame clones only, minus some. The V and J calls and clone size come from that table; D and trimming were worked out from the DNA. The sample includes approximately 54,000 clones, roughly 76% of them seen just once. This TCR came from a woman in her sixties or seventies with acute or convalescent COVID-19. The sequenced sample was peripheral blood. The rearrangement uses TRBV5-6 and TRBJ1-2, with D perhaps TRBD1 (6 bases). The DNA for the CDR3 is TGTGCCAGCAGCTTCCCTGGACAGTCCTATGGCTACACCTTC. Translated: CASSFPGQSYGYTF.